This section outlines one T cell receptor beta chain sequence together with its context. This sample is drawn from a study of T cell responses to AZD1222 COVID-19 vaccine. The CDR3 runs 14 residues. Trimming removed 7 bases from V and 0 bases from J, with 12 bases in between. Germline-derived CDR1 and CDR2 are LGHNA and YSLEER. Here immunoSEQ multiplex PCR was the method, and the copy in TCRdb shows in-frame clones only, minus some. The table records approximately 170,000 clones, just under 95% of them present only once. This chain joins TRBV4-3 and TRBJ1-1; D uncertain. This sample comprised peripheral blood, obtained on day 0 of AZD1222 vaccination. The source is an adult in good health. This CDR3 is CASTAKIMNTEAFF. For the CDR3, the DNA is TGCGCCAGCACCGCCAAGATCATGAACACTGAAGCTTTCTTT.